What follows are 5 T cell receptor beta chains derived from one specimen sequenced in a study of T-cell reconstitution after alpha-beta-depleted transplantation in children. Unique molecular identifiers were incorporated during preparation of the TCRbeta library. Each CDR3 protein is one row after TCRdb ran MiXCR on the PCR reads. The table lists roughly 500,000 distinct CDR3 sequences, around 12% of them singletons. The source material was PBMCs from the stem cell graft donor, sampled from the stem cell graft. All receptors derive from a human donor who donated a stem cell graft to a child with combined immunodeficiency.

This clonotype was observed many times. This chain connects TRBV20-1 to TRBJ2-7; maybe TRBD1 (6 bases). Germline V gene data show CDR1 as DFQATT and CDR2 as SNEGSKA (reference sequence). Trimming shortened V by 3 bases and J by 1 base, and 10 bases separated the two germline ends. CDR3 size: 13 residues. CDR3 nucleotides: TGCAGTGCTAGCACAGGGACATCCTACGAGCAGTACTTC. Translated: CSASTGTSYEQYF.

This clonotype has ten or more counts. This rearrangement joins TRBV12-3 or TRBV12-4 to TRBJ2-7; tentative D call: TRBD1 (5 bases). The CDR3 covers 14 residues. With 6 bases removed from V and 1 base from J, the gap between germline ends came to 13 bases. The CDR3 region is CASSPTDRSYEQYF. The CDR3 DNA reads as TGTGCCAGCAGCCCGACAGACCGTTCCTACGAGCAGTACTTC.

This clonotype has a handful of counts. The rearrangement uses TRBV12-3 or TRBV12-4 and TRBJ2-3; TRBD1 or TRBD2 may be the D gene (5 bases each). Trimming took 7 bases from V and 3 from J, leaving 17 bases between them. The CDR3 contains 15 residues. This CDR3 is CASNPSGEGTDTQYF. The CDR3 DNA sequence: TGTGCCAGCAACCCCAGCGGAGAGGGGACAGATACGCAGTATTTT.

This clonotype was picked up many times. The chain links TRBV29-1 to TRBJ2-5, with 7 nucleotides matching TRBD1. CDR1 is SQVTM and CDR2 is ANQGSEA in the germline V gene. The CDR3 runs to 12 residues. J was trimmed by 7 bases and V by 4 bases; bases with no gene match: 6. CDR3 sequence reads: CSVGQGPRTQYF. For the CDR3, the DNA is TGCAGCGTTGGACAGGGTCCGCGGACCCAGTACTTC.

This chain joins TRBV12-3 or TRBV12-4 and TRBJ2-5; D is ambiguous. This CDR3 has 13 amino acids. Trimming left V 5 bases short and J 3 bases short, with 10 bases between. CDR3 sequence: CASSHTRKETQYF. The CDR3 DNA reads as TGTGCCAGCAGTCATACAAGGAAAGAGACCCAGTACTTC.